These 25 T cell receptor beta chains were all obtained from the same sample, sequenced in a study of OX40 agonist ivuxolimab in advanced cancers. The method was immunoSEQ multiplex PCR; TCRdb's version includes in-frame clones alone and lacks a portion of them. The sample records over 75,000 clones, roughly nine tenths being singletons. Sequenced material: CD4+ or CD8+ T cells sorted from blood, taken in a trial of the OX40 agonist ivuxolimab. All receptors come from an adult with an advanced solid tumor such as melanoma, head and neck, liver or kidney cancer.

The chain uses TRBV6-1 and TRBJ2-7, with TRBD2 matching 9 bases. V gave up 6 bases and J gave up 0 bases; unmatched junction bases: 3. In germline, CDR1 is MNHNS, CDR2 SASEGT. This CDR3 region has 14 residues. This CDR3 is CASRGSGSSYEQYF. CDR3 nucleotide sequence: TGTGCCAGCAGGGGTAGCGGGAGCTCCTACGAGCAGTACTTC.

This rearrangement joins TRBV5-1 to TRBJ1-5; TRBD1 might be the D (6 bases). Germline V lookup: CDR1 SGHRS, CDR2 YFSETQ. V dropped 0 bases and J dropped 5 bases, with 6 bases sitting between them. The CDR3 runs 13 residues. The CDR3 sequence is CASSLGTDQPQHF. The CDR3 DNA is TGCGCCAGCAGCTTGGGGACAGATCAGCCCCAGCATTTT.

V usage is TRBV27 and J usage is TRBJ2-7; TRBD1 matches at 11 bases. Germline values: CDR1 MNHEY, CDR2 SMNVEV (reference sequence). The V segment lost 5 bases and the J segment 2 bases; nucleotides outside the gene matches: 5. The CDR3 contains 15 residues. CDR3 residues: CASSPGTGGAYEQYF. The CDR3 nucleotides read TGTGCCAGCAGTCCCGGGACAGGGGGGGCCTACGAGCAGTACTTC.

The chain recombines TRBV19 with TRBJ1-5, with a possible D match to TRBD1 (6 bases). The CDR3 contains 16 residues. Germline CDR1 and CDR2: LNHDA and SQIVND (reference sequence). V dropped 3 bases and J dropped 2 bases, with 14 bases sitting between them. Written as DNA, the CDR3 is TGTGCCAGTAGTATGGGGGCAGGGAGAGGCAATCAGCCCCAGCATTTT. It translates to CASSMGAGRGNQPQHF.

V is TRBV7-9 and J is TRBJ2-3; D may be TRBD2 (5 bases). The CDR3 is 14 amino acids. CDR1 and CDR2 from the germline V gene are SEHNR and FQNEAQ (reference sequence). V lost 6 bases, J lost 2 bases, and 12 bases lay in between. The CDR3 is CASSSGLYTDTQYF. The CDR3 DNA is TGTGCCAGCAGTTCCGGACTTTACACAGATACGCAGTATTTT.

The V gene is TRBV7-8, the J gene TRBJ2-1; D might be TRBD2 (5 bases). The CDR3 spans 14 residues. Germline-derived CDR1 and CDR2 are SGHVS and FQNEAQ. V was cut by 5 bases and J by 2 bases, with 10 bases left in between. The CDR3 sequence is CASSPAGPYNEQFF. CDR3 nucleotide sequence: TGTGCCAGCAGCCCCGCGGGTCCCTACAATGAGCAGTTCTTC.

This clone was found once. The chain is built from TRBV5-1 and TRBJ2-1, with unresolved D. The V gene lost 4 bases and the J gene lost 7 bases, with 12 bases spanning the gap. The germline V gene encodes CDR1 SGHRS and CDR2 YFSETQ. This CDR3 has 13 residues. The chain's CDR3 is CASSGDLGNEQFF. The CDR3 DNA is TGCGCCAGCAGCGGTGACTTGGGGAATGAGCAGTTCTTC.

The chain combines TRBV19 with TRBJ2-7, with a tentative D call TRBD2 (7 bases). Germline-derived CDR1 and CDR2 are LNHDA and SQIVND (reference sequence). The CDR3 has 14 amino acids. Trimming removed 9 bases from V and 4 bases from J, with 19 bases in between. CDR3 amino acids: CASSRGLAAYEQYF. The CDR3 DNA reads as TGTGCCAGCTCCCGGGGGCTAGCGGCTTACGAGCAGTACTTC.

The V call is TRBV5-1, the J call TRBJ1-1; D is perhaps TRBD1 (6 bases). Germline CDR1 and CDR2: SGHRS and YFSETQ. V was shortened by 4 bases and J by 7 bases, with 26 bases between the two germline ends. The CDR3 length is 17 residues. CDR3 nucleotides: TGCGCCAGCAGCAGCGAGGTGGGGGCTGCCGTCTTTGGTGAAGCTTTCTTT. Its protein product is CASSSEVGAAVFGEAFF.

This clone occurred once. At one end the junction does not follow the germline gene, possibly because of a read error. The chain employs TRBV7-7 and TRBJ2-7, with D perhaps matching TRBD1 or TRBD2 (6 bases each). Germline values: CDR1 SSHAT, CDR2 FNYEAQ (reference sequence). The CDR3 extends over 17 amino acids. Here the CDR3 reads CASSLAAASGQDYEQYF. CDR3 in DNA: TGTGCTAGCAGCTTAGCGGCCGCCTCGGGACAAGACTACGAGCAGTACTTC.

About this clone itself: Germline is not matched at one junction end, which may reflect a read error. Other DNA sequences in the sample encode the same CDR3. The chain uses TRBV19 and TRBJ1-2, with no clear D. The length of the CDR3 is 12 residues. Germline CDR1 is LNHDA and CDR2 is SQIVND (reference sequence). In DNA, the CDR3 is TGCGCCAGTAGTCCCCGGGTCTATGGCTACACCTTC. Amino acid sequence: CASSPRVYGYTF.

The V gene is TRBV11-2, the J gene TRBJ2-2, with TRBD2 matching 8 bases. Trimming took 2 bases from V and 4 from J; bases not matched to a gene: 12. Germline V lookup: CDR1 SGHAT, CDR2 FQNNGV. The CDR3 contains 18 residues. CDR3 nucleotide sequence: TGTGCCAGCAGCTTAAGTCCGGGAGGGCCAGTCGGCACCGGGGAGCTGTTTTTT. Translated, it gives CASSLSPGGPVGTGELFF.

CDR3 residues: CASSDGQGAGYTF. The CDR3 nucleotides are TGTGCCAGCAGTGACGGACAGGGGGCTGGCTACACCTTC. This chain joins TRBV27 and TRBJ1-2, with TRBD1 identical over 11 bases. Per the germline V gene, CDR1 is MNHEY and CDR2 is SMNVEV (reference sequence). V dropped 5 bases and J dropped 7; count of bases not matched to a gene: 3. CDR3 length equals 13 residues.

The chain recombines TRBV27 with TRBJ2-3; D remains unclear. The CDR3 runs 11 residues. Trimming cost V 5 bases and J 7 bases, with 7 bases left between them. Germline V gene data show CDR1 as MNHEY and CDR2 as SMNVEV (reference sequence). The CDR3 region is CASSAHYTQYF. DNA for the CDR3: TGTGCCAGCAGTGCACATTATACGCAGTATTTT.

The rearrangement links TRBV4-1 to TRBJ2-2, with D maybe TRBD1 (5 bases). V was clipped by 0 bases and J by 4 bases, with 12 bases between them. This CDR3 comprises 16 residues. Germline lookup yields CDR1 MGHRA and CDR2 YSYEKL. The CDR3 loop is CASSQDIGQGTGELFF. As DNA, the CDR3 is TGCGCCAGCAGCCAAGATATAGGCCAGGGCACCGGGGAGCTGTTTTTT.

This chain connects TRBV4-1 to TRBJ2-2; weak D call: TRBD2 (6 bases). Deletions cut 4 bases from V and 2 bases from J, with 11 bases between. The CDR3 is 15 amino acids. Germline loops: CDR1 MGHRA, CDR2 YSYEKL. CDR3 coding DNA: TGCGCCAGCAGCCCTACGCGGGGAAACACCGGGGAGCTGTTTTTT. Translation: CASSPTRGNTGELFF.

This chain uses TRBV27 with TRBJ2-7, with TRBD2 matching over 7 bases. The CDR3 sequence is 17 residues long. CDR1 is MNHEY, CDR2 SMNVEV, per germline (reference sequence). Unmatched junction bases numbered 9, after V lost 1 base and J lost 0 bases. CDR3 loop: CASSLYGGGASSYEQYF. Written as DNA, the CDR3 is TGTGCCAGCAGTTTATACGGGGGAGGGGCTAGCTCCTACGAGCAGTACTTC.

This clone appeared a single time. The genes are TRBV6-5 and TRBJ1-5; D gene unclear. Trimming cost V 2 bases and J 4 bases, with 6 bases left between them. The CDR3 runs to 13 residues. Germline loops: CDR1 MNHEY, CDR2 SVGAGI. The CDR3 here is CASSYRANQPQHF. The CDR3 DNA is TGTGCCAGCAGTTACAGGGCGAATCAGCCCCAGCATTTT.

This clone was counted once. The rearrangement uses TRBV5-4 and TRBJ2-3, with D possibly called TRBD1 or TRBD2 (5 bases each). V was clipped by 3 bases and J by 2 bases, with 16 bases between them. CDR1 SGHNT and CDR2 YYREEE come from the germline V gene (reference sequence). The CDR3 length is 16 residues. The CDR3 sequence: CASSSAPGALTDTQYF. The CDR3 nucleotides read TGTGCCAGCAGCTCAGCGCCCGGGGCCCTCACAGATACGCAGTATTTT. Full variable domain (remainder filled in from reference TRBV5-4 and TRBJ2-3): ETGVTQSPTHLIKTRGQQVTLRCSSQSGHNTVSWYQQALGQGPQFIFQYYREEENGRGNFPPRFSGLQFPNYSSELNVNALELDDSALYLCASSSAPGALTDTQYFGPGTRLTVL.

This chain links TRBV11-2 with TRBJ1-2; D perhaps matches TRBD1 (6 bases). Trimming stripped 4 bases from V and 5 bases from J, with 17 bases between. The CDR3 runs 15 residues. Germline V lookup: CDR1 SGHAT, CDR2 FQNNGV. The CDR3 DNA is TGTGCCAGCAGCTCCCTCACCTGGGGGCATTATGGCTACACCTTC. This gives the protein CASSSLTWGHYGYTF.

The chain employs TRBV5-8 and TRBJ1-5; D remains ambiguous. This CDR3 has 15 residues. Trimming stripped 5 bases from V and 0 bases from J, with 12 bases between. Germline CDR1 is SGHTS and CDR2 is YDEGEE. The CDR3 loop is CASREVYVSNQPQHF. The CDR3 coding sequence is TGTGCCAGCAGAGAGGTGTATGTTAGCAATCAGCCCCAGCATTTT.

The genes are TRBV6-5 and TRBJ1-1; D ambiguous. V gave up 7 bases and J gave up 4 bases, with 19 bases separating them. The CDR3 contains 15 residues. The V gene's germline CDR1 is MNHEY and CDR2 SVGAGI. The CDR3 DNA reads as TGTGCCAGCATTCCTTTACGTTGGGAAGGCACTGAAGCTTTCTTT. Translation: CASIPLRWEGTEAFF.

This sequence joins TRBV21-1 and TRBJ2-3; TRBD2, as called in the table, went unchecked against the DNA. TRBV21-1 constitutes a pseudogene. The CDR3 has 15 amino acids. CDR3 nucleotides: TGTGCCAGCAGCAAAGGTGAGCGGGTAACAGATACGCAGTATTTT. It codes for CASSKGERVTDTQYF.

The chain carries TRBV2 and TRBJ1-3; tentative D call: TRBD1 (5 bases). Between the trimmed V and J ends, which lost 9 bases and 0 bases, there was a span of 18 bases. The CDR3 extends over 16 amino acids. Germline values: CDR1 SNHLY, CDR2 FYNNEI. The CDR3 loop reads CARSTGTPASGNTIYF. CDR3 nucleotide sequence: TGTGCCAGATCAACCGGGACCCCCGCCTCTGGAAACACCATATATTTT.

The J gene is TRBJ2-1, the V gene TRBV9; 8 nucleotides match TRBD2. From germline, CDR1 is SGDLS and CDR2 YYNGEE. With V trimmed by 3 bases and J by 3 bases, 5 bases remained unmatched. The CDR3 sequence is 15 residues long. CDR3 in DNA: TGTGCCAGCAGCGATATAGCGGGGTACTACAATGAGCAGTTCTTC. Translating gives CASSDIAGYYNEQFF.